This passage covers 23 T cell receptor beta chains from one sample sequenced in a study of human T cells and chemical hapten exposure. TCRdb reprocessed the RACE reads via MiXCR and lists one record per CDR3 protein. The table includes approximately 34,000 distinct CDR3 sequences, 5% to 7% detected once. Described time point: patch test 1, 2 weeks after DPC sensitization. The treatment: therapeutic diphenylcyclopropenone sensitization with weekly scalp DPC. Researchers extracted total RNA from unfractionated whole blood. The sample consisted of whole blood, taken in connection with sensitization to the hapten diphenylcyclopropenone (DPC). Receptors were obtained from a woman between 25 and 40 years old with alopecia areata. Some clones in this sample may be carry-over from other donors' samples.

This clonotype has only a few counts. The chain recombines TRBV7-9 with TRBJ1-1, with D hard to call. CDR1 and CDR2 from the germline V gene are SEHNR and FQNEAQ (reference sequence). V was clipped by 5 bases and J by 2 bases, with 15 bases between them. CDR3 length: 15 amino acids. CDR3 DNA sequence: TGTGCCAGCAGCATCCCTAGGACGGATAACACTGAAGCTTTCTTT. This sequence encodes CASSIPRTDNTEAFF.

This clonotype was recorded many times. The chain employs TRBV20-1 and TRBJ1-6; D is possibly TRBD1 (6 bases). Trimming shortened V by 4 bases and J by 0 bases, and 28 bases separated the two germline ends. CDR3 length: 21 amino acids. The germline CDR1 and CDR2 sequences are DFQATT and SNEGSKA (reference sequence). The CDR3 loop reads CSAKSLEQGWLSSSYNSPLHF. CDR3 coding DNA: TGCAGTGCTAAATCCTTAGAACAGGGATGGCTCTCGAGCTCCTATAATTCACCCCTCCACTTT.

The chain uses TRBV7-2 and TRBJ2-3, with a tentative D call TRBD2 (5 bases). The CDR3 is 17 amino acids. The germline V gene has CDR1 SGHTA and CDR2 FQGNSA. The V end was cut by 0 bases, the J end by 4 bases, with 17 bases between. The CDR3 loop reads CASSLAPQPPGADTQYF. The CDR3 nucleotides are TGTGCCAGCAGCTTAGCGCCCCAGCCACCCGGGGCAGATACGCAGTATTTT.

The gene calls are TRBV12-3 or TRBV12-4 and TRBJ2-1, with TRBD2 matching over 8 bases. The CDR3 extends over 15 amino acids. With V trimmed by 1 base and J by 4 bases, 3 bases remained unmatched. As DNA, the CDR3 is TGTGCCAGCAGTTTAGGTAGCGGGGTGTACAATGAGCAGTTCTTC. Protein sequence: CASSLGSGVYNEQFF.

This clonotype has just a few counts. The chain is built from TRBV7-6 and TRBJ2-1, with D perhaps matching TRBD2 (5 bases). V gave up 5 bases and J gave up 11 bases, with 13 bases separating them. Per the germline V gene, CDR1 is SGHVS and CDR2 is FNYEAQ. The CDR3 spans 12 residues. CDR3 protein: CASSLTDGKQFF. CDR3 nucleotides: TGTGCCAGCAGCCTTACGGACGGGAAGCAGTTCTTC.

This clonotype was picked up a small number of times. The chain uses TRBV20-1 and TRBJ2-2; D not resolved. The CDR3 contains 13 residues. In germline, CDR1 is DFQATT, CDR2 SNEGSKA (reference sequence). With 2 bases removed from V and 6 bases from J, the gap between germline ends came to 10 bases. CDR3 DNA: TGCAGTGCTAGAAATAACACGGCCGGGGAGCTGTTTTTT. Protein sequence: CSARNNTAGELFF.

This chain links TRBV7-2 with TRBJ2-2; TRBD2 matches 13 bases. Germline CDR1 reads SGHTA; CDR2 reads FQGNSA. The CDR3 consists of 18 residues. Germline trimming cut 4 bases from V and 5 bases from J; bases unmatched to any gene: 10. The CDR3 sequence: CASSSGLAGASRTGELFF. Written as DNA, the CDR3 is TGTGCCAGCAGCTCCGGACTAGCGGGGGCCTCCCGAACCGGGGAGCTGTTTTTT.

This clonotype came up many times. The rearrangement joins TRBV4-1 to TRBJ2-3; tentative D call: TRBD2 (7 bases). The V end lost 1 base, the J end lost 1 base, and 15 bases lay between the germline ends. The CDR3 length is 17 residues. Germline CDR1 MGHRA, CDR2 YSYEKL. Written as DNA, the CDR3 is TGCGCCAGCAGCCAAGCCGGGGGGCGGGGCGGCACAGATACGCAGTATTTT. It is translated as CASSQAGGRGGTDTQYF.

V and J are TRBV5-1 and TRBJ2-5; D is perhaps TRBD1 or TRBD2 (6 bases each). V shed 2 bases and J shed 1 base, with 12 bases lying between them. The CDR3 is made up of 15 amino acids. Germline lookup yields CDR1 SGHRS and CDR2 YFSETQ. The CDR3 DNA sequence: TGCGCCAGCAGCTTTGGTAGGGGGGCCCAAGAGACCCAGTACTTC. Encoded protein: CASSFGRGAQETQYF. Based on the CDR3 plus reference TRBV5-1 and TRBJ2-5, the full variable domain is KAGVTQTPRYLIKTRGQQVTLSCSPISGHRSVSWYQQTPGQGLQFLFEYFSETQRNKGNFPGRFSGRQFSNSRSEMNVSTLELGDSALYLCASSFGRGAQETQYFGPGTRLLVL.

In its sample, this clonotype was seen a few times. This rearrangement joins TRBV20-1 to TRBJ2-3, with 7 bases identical to TRBD2. Germline V CDR1 and CDR2: DFQATT, SNEGSKA (reference sequence). The junction had 7 bases not matched to a gene; V was cut back by 5 bases and J by 2 bases. This CDR3 comprises 14 residues. The chain's CDR3 is CSALGLDPTDTQYF. The CDR3 coding sequence is TGCAGTGCTCTAGGACTAGACCCCACAGATACGCAGTATTTT.

V usage is TRBV7-8 and J usage is TRBJ1-6; tentatively, D is TRBD1 (6 bases). Germline CDR1 and CDR2: SGHVS and FQNEAQ. Trimming removed 5 bases from V and 7 bases from J, with 18 bases in between. There are 16 residues in the CDR3. This chain's CDR3 is CASSQRTGRSNSPLHF. Here the CDR3 DNA reads TGTGCCAGCAGCCAGAGAACAGGGCGATCGAATTCACCCCTCCACTTT.

This clonotype was counted only a few times. The chain employs TRBV5-1 and TRBJ1-1; D remains ambiguous. Germline CDR1 SGHRS, CDR2 YFSETQ. Trimming took off 0 bases at V and 6 bases at J, with 12 bases between the two ends. This CDR3 region has 14 residues. In nucleotides, the CDR3 is TGCGCCAGCAGCTTGGACCGATCGAGGGCTGAAGCTTTCTTT. It is translated as CASSLDRSRAEAFF.

J is TRBJ2-3 and V is TRBV7-8; D may match TRBD1 or TRBD2 (5 bases each). Germline lookup yields CDR1 SGHVS and CDR2 FQNEAQ. The CDR3 has 13 residues. Trimming shortened V by 0 bases and J by 8 bases, and 9 bases separated the two germline ends. CDR3 DNA sequence: TGTGCCAGCAGCTTAGCGCTGAGGGGTACGCAGTATTTT. Protein sequence: CASSLALRGTQYF.

V and J are TRBV20-1 and TRBJ2-2; D is possibly TRBD2 (6 bases). Between the trimmed V and J ends, which lost 0 bases and 1 base, there was a span of 9 bases. Germline V gene data show CDR1 as DFQATT and CDR2 as SNEGSKA (reference sequence). The CDR3 is made up of 15 amino acids. The CDR3 coding sequence is TGCAGTGCTAGAGATCTGGAGGGGAACACCGGGGAGCTGTTTTTT. As protein: CSARDLEGNTGELFF.

The chain has TRBV5-1 and TRBJ2-3, with TRBD2 as a possible D gene (5 bases). V was cut by 0 bases and J by 1 base, with 15 bases left in between. Germline V gene sequence: CDR1 SGHRS, CDR2 YFSETQ. This CDR3 comprises 17 residues. The CDR3 nucleotides are TGCGCCAGCAGCTTGGGGCCCTTCGGGGTGGGCACAGATACGCAGTATTTT. Protein sequence: CASSLGPFGVGTDTQYF.

At least ten counts were recorded for this clonotype. This rearrangement joins TRBV6-5 to TRBJ2-7; D remains unclear. The CDR3 has 13 amino acids. Looked up from germline, CDR1 is MNHEY and CDR2 is SVGAGI. Trimming left V 4 bases short and J 3 bases short, with 10 bases between. The CDR3 loop is CASSSGLYYEQYF. Here the CDR3 DNA reads TGTGCCAGCAGTTCCGGGCTGTACTACGAGCAGTACTTC.

This clonotype was counted at least ten times. The chain employs TRBV3-1 and TRBJ1-2; D remains ambiguous. The V end was cut by 0 bases, the J end by 2 bases, with 10 bases between. Per germline, CDR1 LGHDT and CDR2 YNNKEL (reference sequence). The CDR3 is 15 residues long. The CDR3 coding sequence is TGTGCCAGCAGCCAAGAAACGGGAGCGAACTATGGCTACACCTTC. This encodes CASSQETGANYGYTF.

This clonotype was seen repeatedly, ten times or more. The chain carries TRBV11-2 and TRBJ1-6; unclear D gene. Germline assignment: CDR1 SGHAT and CDR2 FQNNGV. Deletions cut 1 base from V and 5 bases from J, with 15 bases between. The CDR3 loop spans 17 amino acids. The CDR3 nucleotides are TGTGCCAGCAGCTTAGCTCCAGGCATCTCGAATAATTCACCCCTCCACTTT. Residues: CASSLAPGISNNSPLHF.

Only a few counts were recorded for this clonotype. V gene TRBV12-3 or TRBV12-4 combines with J gene TRBJ1-1; perhaps TRBD1 as D (5 bases). V lost 8 bases and J lost 0, with 13 bases in between. The CDR3 consists of 14 residues. The CDR3 bases are TGTGCCAGCTCCGGCGGGGCTATGAACACTGAAGCTTTCTTT. Amino acids: CASSGGAMNTEAFF.

This clonotype was detected many times. CDR3 nucleotides: TGTGCCAGCTGTAGTGTGGGGCCCGAGCAGTACTTC. Translating it yields CASCSVGPEQYF. The J gene is TRBJ2-7, the V gene TRBV2, with D maybe TRBD1 (5 bases). V was pared by 8 bases and J by 6 bases, with 14 bases between. In germline, CDR1 is SNHLY, CDR2 FYNNEI. The CDR3 length is 12 residues.

This sequence joins TRBV12-3 or TRBV12-4 and TRBJ1-1; D may be TRBD1 (5 bases). Trimming stripped 4 bases from V and 5 bases from J, with 14 bases between. The CDR3 is 14 residues long. The CDR3 protein is CASSSYTGRTEAFF. Here the CDR3 DNA reads TGTGCCAGCAGTTCTTACACAGGTAGAACTGAAGCTTTCTTT.

This rearrangement joins TRBV6-2 or TRBV6-3 to TRBJ1-2; maybe TRBD1 (5 bases). Trimming stripped 10 bases from V and 0 bases from J, with 9 bases between. CDR3 length: 12 amino acids. CDR1 is MNHEY and CDR2 is SVGEGT in the germline V gene. CDR3 in amino acids: CATSTANYGYTF. The CDR3 coding sequence is TGTGCCACCTCGACAGCTAACTATGGCTACACCTTC.

The rearrangement uses TRBV20-1 and TRBJ2-5, with a tentative D call TRBD2 (5 bases). The CDR3 is 15 amino acids. Germline values: CDR1 DFQATT, CDR2 SNEGSKA (reference sequence). The germline V and J ends were trimmed by 5 bases and 2 bases, with 18 bases remaining between them. This CDR3 is CSAYPQAGRQETQYF. The CDR3 nucleotides are TGCAGTGCTTACCCCCAGGCGGGCCGGCAAGAGACCCAGTACTTC.